Following are 21 T cell receptor beta chains from one sample sequenced in a study of CD8+CD57+ T cells in acquired aplastic anemia. The use of genomic DNA as template underpinned the TCR beta VDJ and CDR3 profiling. TCRdb re-derived calls from the reads in MiXCR, one entry per CDR3 protein. Found here are some 220,000 distinct CDR3 sequences, approximately 35% of them singletons; the top ten hold 0.95% to 1.3%. The sequenced material came from sorted CD4+, CD8+, or CD8+CD57+ T cells (not recorded which) from PBMCs. The receptors here all came from a human donor in good health, serving as a control.

This clonotype is a singleton in its sample. This rearrangement joins TRBV25-1 to TRBJ2-1; a weak D match, TRBD2 (6 bases). The CDR3 sequence is 14 residues long. The V end lost 7 bases, the J end lost 8 bases, and 18 bases lay between the germline ends. Per germline, CDR1 MGHDK and CDR2 SYGVNS. The CDR3 DNA sequence: TGTGCCAGCAAACGACTAGGCGCCCTGGATGAGCAGTTCTTC. Translating it yields CASKRLGALDEQFF.

For this clonotype: With a much larger clone just one base away, this may be a read error. The gene calls are TRBV2 and TRBJ2-7; 10 bases agree with TRBD1. Per germline, CDR1 SNHLY and CDR2 FYNNEI. The CDR3 loop spans 15 amino acids. CDR3 sequence (DNA): TGTGCCAGCAGCCTCTCTGGGACAGGGGACTACGAGCAGCACTTC. This gives the protein CASSLSGTGDYEQHF.

This chain joins TRBV7-9 and TRBJ2-1; 11 bases agree with TRBD2. This CDR3 is 18 amino acids long. Germline lookup yields CDR1 SEHNR and CDR2 FQNEAQ (reference sequence). J was trimmed by 9 bases and V by 1 base; bases with no gene match: 14. This chain's CDR3 is CASSLVSGSGGGWGEQFF. CDR3 DNA: TGTGCCAGCAGCTTAGTGTCGGGTAGCGGGGGGGGCTGGGGTGAGCAGTTCTTC.

This clonotype occurred many times. The chain carries TRBV19 and TRBJ1-5; no clear D gene. V lost 1 base to trimming and J lost 3 bases, with 13 bases between them. Germline CDR1 and CDR2: LNHDA and SQIVND (reference sequence). This CDR3 has 16 amino acids. The DNA of the CDR3 is TGTGCCAGTAGTATAGGTCCTCCGGACCTCAATCAGCCCCAGCATTTT. Protein product: CASSIGPPDLNQPQHF. Full variable domain (outside the CDR3, taken from reference TRBV19 and TRBJ1-5): DGGITQSPKYLFRKEGQNVTLSCEQNLNHDAMYWYRQDPGQGLRLIYYSQIVNDFQKGDIAEGYSVSREKKESFPLTVTSAQKNPTAFYLCASSIGPPDLNQPQHFGDGTRLSIL.

Note on this clonotype: A much more abundant neighbour one base away suggests this may be a read error. The J gene is TRBJ2-1, the V gene TRBV11-2; D gene unclear. Germline-derived CDR1 and CDR2 are SGHAT and FQNNGV. The CDR3 has 14 residues. V was cut by 5 bases and J by 3 bases, with 11 bases left in between. For the CDR3, the DNA is TGTGCCAGCAGCCTCCAGCCGATCTACAATGAGCAGTTCTTC. The encoded protein is CASSLQPIYNEQFF.

The chain uses TRBV2 and TRBJ2-1; TRBD2 agrees at 15 bases. CDR1 is SNHLY and CDR2 is FYNNEI in the germline V gene. V dropped 8 bases and J dropped 10; count of bases not matched to a gene: 9. The CDR3 consists of 15 residues. The CDR3 sequence: CASFWTSGGAREQFF. The CDR3 nucleotides are TGTGCCAGCTTCTGGACTAGCGGGGGGGCCCGGGAGCAGTTCTTC.

J is TRBJ2-7 and V is TRBV6-4; D gene unclear. This CDR3 has 15 amino acids. Deletions cut 2 bases from V and 2 bases from J, with 13 bases between. From germline, CDR1 is MRHNA and CDR2 SNTAGT. The CDR3 DNA sequence: TGTGCCAGCAGTGACAATCCTGGTCCTGCCTACGAGCAGTACTTC. Amino acid sequence: CASSDNPGPAYEQYF.

Many counts were recorded for this clonotype. The chain has TRBV2 and TRBJ1-1; D remains ambiguous. The CDR3 length is 11 residues. CDR1 is SNHLY, CDR2 FYNNEI, per germline. V dropped 3 bases and J dropped 5 bases, with 4 bases sitting between them. CDR3 nucleotide sequence: TGTGCCAGCAGTGACCGGACTGAAGCTTTCTTT. It is translated as CASSDRTEAFF.

CDR3 region: CASSSNFRGHDNEQFF. CDR3 nucleotide sequence: TGTGCCAGCAGCTCTAACTTCAGGGGGCACGACAATGAGCAGTTCTTC. V gene TRBV11-2 combines with J gene TRBJ2-1; 8 bases are a match to TRBD1. V trimming: 4 bases; J trimming: 5 bases; junction bases outside the gene matches: 10. This CDR3 spans 16 amino acids. Per germline, CDR1 SGHAT and CDR2 FQNNGV.

This clonotype was seen a handful of times. The chain has TRBV5-4 and TRBJ2-4; 9 bases fit TRBD2. V lost 4 bases and J lost 2; bases outside the gene matches: 4. Per germline, CDR1 SGHNT and CDR2 YYREEE (reference sequence). The CDR3 covers 15 residues. CDR3 region: CASSLRGGTKNIQYF. DNA of the CDR3: TGTGCCAGCAGCCTGCGGGGGGGGACCAAAAACATTCAGTACTTC.

The chain combines TRBV20-1 with TRBJ2-1; 11 bases line up with TRBD2. This CDR3 contains 17 residues. The germline CDR1 and CDR2 sequences are DFQATT and SNEGSKA (reference sequence). After removal of 0 bases from V and 4 bases from J, the junction contained 8 bases not matched to a gene. CDR3 sequence reads: CSARDRGSGRAYNEQFF. Written as DNA, the CDR3 is TGCAGTGCTAGAGATCGAGGTAGCGGGAGGGCGTACAATGAGCAGTTCTTC.

This clonotype was seen repeatedly, ten times or more. The DNA of the CDR3 is TGCAGTGCTAGGCCCTCGGGAAGCGGGAATTCACCCCTCCACTTT. Translated, it gives CSARPSGSGNSPLHF. V and J are TRBV20-1 and TRBJ1-6; D is ambiguous. V lost 3 bases and J 7 bases, leaving 16 bases between the germline ends. Germline CDR1 and CDR2: DFQATT and SNEGSKA (reference sequence). The CDR3 covers 15 residues.

This clonotype was observed a handful of times. This clone may be a read error of a much larger clone one base away. The chain couples TRBV2 to TRBJ1-3; D unclear. CDR1 is SNHLY, CDR2 FYNNEI, per germline. This CDR3 is built from 12 residues. V lost 7 bases, J lost 0 bases, and 4 bases lay in between. CDR3: CASTLSGNTIYF. As DNA, the CDR3 is TGTGCCAGCACCCTCTCTGGAAACACCATATATTTT.

With respect to this clonotype: Since no conserved phenylalanine or tryptophan closes the CDR3, a read error is the likely cause. The CDR3 loop is CATSRGRGAPPLHS. The CDR3 DNA is TGTGCCACCAGCAGAGGTAGGGGCGCTCCACCCCTCCACTCT. This chain joins TRBV15 and TRBJ1-6; perhaps TRBD1 as D (5 bases). CDR1 and CDR2 (germline): LNHNV, YYDKDF (reference sequence). V shed 1 base and J shed 11 bases, with 12 bases lying between them. The CDR3 contains 14 residues.

This clonotype was counted at least ten times. The CDR3 DNA reads TGCGCCAGCACGGACAGGGCTTCCTACGAGCAGTACTTC. Protein sequence: CASTDRASYEQYF. This chain links TRBV5-1 with TRBJ2-7, with TRBD1 matching over 8 bases. The J segment lost 1 base and the V segment lost 6 bases, leaving 3 bases of the junction unmatched. This CDR3 has 13 amino acids. CDR1 is SGHRS, CDR2 YFSETQ, per germline.

Many counts were recorded for this clonotype. This sequence joins TRBV20-1 and TRBJ2-7; 11 bases map to TRBD2. CDR1 DFQATT and CDR2 SNEGSKA come from the germline V gene (reference sequence). The CDR3 is made up of 17 amino acids. Trimming at V came to 1 base and at J to 2 bases, leaving 10 bases not matched to a gene. The CDR3 spells CSARGAGLAGQPYEQYF. DNA of the CDR3: TGCAGTGCTAGAGGTGCCGGACTAGCGGGTCAGCCCTACGAGCAGTACTTC.

Points on this clonotype: The conserved closing phenylalanine or tryptophan is absent in this CDR3, likely reflecting a read error. The V call is TRBV9, the J call TRBJ2-1; no reliable D call. CDR3 size: 15 residues. Trimming pared 3 bases from V and 0 bases from J, leaving 10 bases between. In germline, CDR1 is SGDLS, CDR2 YYNGEE. CDR3 amino acids: CASSAGRSSYNEQFL. CDR3 nucleotide sequence: TGTGCCAGCAGCGCCGGACGGAGCTCCTACAATGAGCAGTTCCTC.

This clonotype was counted many times. The chain combines TRBV20-1 with TRBJ2-3; tentative D call: TRBD1 (5 bases). Germline assignment: CDR1 DFQATT and CDR2 SNEGSKA (reference sequence). The ends were cut back, 0 bases at V and 3 bases at J, with 10 bases in the middle. The CDR3 covers 14 residues. The CDR3 reads CSARDQAGTDTQYF. CDR3 bases: TGCAGTGCTAGAGATCAGGCAGGGACAGATACGCAGTATTTT.

In this sample, this clonotype turned up many times. The chain couples TRBV12-3 or TRBV12-4 to TRBJ1-5; D ambiguous. Trimming shortened V by 3 bases and J by 3 bases, and 15 bases separated the two germline ends. The CDR3 length is 16 residues. CDR3 loop: CASSFDGNPINQPQHF. For the CDR3, the DNA is TGTGCCAGCAGTTTCGACGGGAATCCAATCAATCAGCCCCAGCATTTT.

This clonotype was observed many times. CDR3 sequence (DNA): TGTGCCACCAGTGATTCGGGGACTAGCGGGAGCAGCACAGATACGCAGTATTTT. It yields the protein CATSDSGTSGSSTDTQYF. V usage is TRBV24-1 and J usage is TRBJ2-3; 14 nucleotides agree with TRBD2. The CDR3 has 18 residues. Germline trimming cut 2 bases from V and 0 bases from J; bases unmatched to any gene: 3. Germline-derived CDR1 and CDR2 are KGHDR and SFDVKD.

Details on this clonotype: This may come from a read error, since a much larger clone is one base off. In this CDR3 the conserved last residue, phenylalanine or tryptophan, is missing, so a read error is likely. The V call is TRBV12-5, the J call TRBJ1-5, with TRBD1 identical over 9 bases. V gave up 1 base and J gave up 6 bases; unmatched junction bases: 4. The CDR3 totals 15 residues. Germline lookup yields CDR1 LGHNT and CDR2 FRNRAP. DNA of the CDR3: TGTGCTAGTGGTTTGGGGGGACAGGGATCTCAGCCCCAGCATCTT. This gives the protein CASGLGGQGSQPQHL.